This T cell receptor (beta chain) was observed in a study of PD-L1 blockade in urothelial cancer. The CDR3 extends over 13 amino acids. V was pared by 5 bases and J by 7 bases, with 14 bases between. CDR1 is MNHEY, CDR2 SVGAGI, per germline. Time point meaning: peripheral blood 6 weeks after treatment start. Each patient presented with locally advanced or metastatic urothelial carcinoma. A total of 1 to 8 samples per patient were collected pretreatment and on-treatment. Profiling relied on immunoSEQ multiplex PCR, and the TCRdb table lists in-frame clones only, not all of them. The data show over 15,000 clones, over 75% seen once.

The gene calls are TRBV6-5 and TRBJ1-2; a possible D gene is TRBD1 (6 bases). The source of this sequence is a man aged 50-60 years with urothelial cancer. Sequencing was performed on PBMCs, taken around atezolizumab (anti-PD-L1) treatment. The CDR3 region is CASSLKRTVGYTF. CDR3 sequence (DNA): TGTGCCAGCAGTCTGAAAAGGACAGTTGGCTACACCTTC.